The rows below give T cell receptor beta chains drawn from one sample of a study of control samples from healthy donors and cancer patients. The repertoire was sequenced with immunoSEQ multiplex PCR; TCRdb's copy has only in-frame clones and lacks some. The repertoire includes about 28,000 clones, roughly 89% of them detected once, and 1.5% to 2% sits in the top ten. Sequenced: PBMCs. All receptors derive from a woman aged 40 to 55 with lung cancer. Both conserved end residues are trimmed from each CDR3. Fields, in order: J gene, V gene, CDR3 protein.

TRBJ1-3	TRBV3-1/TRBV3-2	ASSQAGAKQGNTIY
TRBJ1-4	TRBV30	AWSVVGHEKLF
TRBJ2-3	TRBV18	ASSLPRASNADTQY
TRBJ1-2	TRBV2	ASRSWDYGYT
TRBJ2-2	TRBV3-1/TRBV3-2	ASSRGGRATGELF
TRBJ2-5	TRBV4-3	ASSQTLYQETQY
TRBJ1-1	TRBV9	ASSPAGGTVGAF
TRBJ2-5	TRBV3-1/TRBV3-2	ASSSFGGRRQETQY
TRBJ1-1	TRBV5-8	ASSLASEGLVEAF
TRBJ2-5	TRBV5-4	ASSFNGGGETQY
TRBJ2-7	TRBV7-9	ASTPPGTGTEQY
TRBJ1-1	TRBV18	ASSPPTITGFGAF
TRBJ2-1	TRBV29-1	SVDMTGDRQYNEQF
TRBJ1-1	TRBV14	ASSQAKGTEAF
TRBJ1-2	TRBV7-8	VGQGEDYGYT
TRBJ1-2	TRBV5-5	ASSLASPRGRLRNGYT
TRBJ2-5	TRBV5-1	ASSLAGEKTQY
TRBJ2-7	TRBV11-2	ASSLAGGSSYEQY
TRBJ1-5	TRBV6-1	ASSEATGASNQPQH
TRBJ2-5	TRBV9	ASSGAGGTQETQY
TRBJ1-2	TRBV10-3	AISPGTENYGYT
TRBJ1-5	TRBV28	ASSFPNQPQH
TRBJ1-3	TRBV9	ASSPSIAGNTIY
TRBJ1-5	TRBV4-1	ASSQEPPQVLEPQH
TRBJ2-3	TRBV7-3	AGVPVGTDTQY
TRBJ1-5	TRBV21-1	ASSHRGEDNSNQPQH
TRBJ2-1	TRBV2	ASSVQRGRNEQF
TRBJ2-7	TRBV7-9	ASSLEAVGSYEQY
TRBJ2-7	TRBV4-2	ASSQDPGQPSYEQY
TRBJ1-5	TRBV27	ASSYFRDPNQPQH
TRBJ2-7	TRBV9	ASSVALYSLEQY
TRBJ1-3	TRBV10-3	AISEGRLVAGNTIY
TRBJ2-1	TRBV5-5	ASSLVPDREVYNEQF
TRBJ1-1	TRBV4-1	ASSQGRVEAAF
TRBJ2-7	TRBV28	ASSLTGGNGEQY
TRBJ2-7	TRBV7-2	ASSFSYEQY
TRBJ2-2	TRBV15	ATSRVRGAGELF
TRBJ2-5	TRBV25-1	ASSGTGLLYQETQY
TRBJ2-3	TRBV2	ASRGARMTPTQY
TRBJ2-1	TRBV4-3	ASSPYQQGLGNEQF
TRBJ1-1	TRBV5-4	ASSLRGTEAF
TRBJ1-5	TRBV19	ASSMFGGYSNQPQH
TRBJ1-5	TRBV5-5	ASSHQQGGGQSQH
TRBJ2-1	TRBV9	ASSPGLAGKLDEQF
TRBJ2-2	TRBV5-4	ASSAPTGAGGELF
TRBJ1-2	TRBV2	ASSVTGLDGYT
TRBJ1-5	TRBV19	ASRSDGFYQPQH
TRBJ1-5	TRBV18	ASSPGQANRPQH
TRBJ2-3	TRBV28	ASSLYGGGTDTQY
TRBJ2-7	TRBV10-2	ASSDEGNEQY
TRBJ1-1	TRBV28	ASSLNVNLNTEAF
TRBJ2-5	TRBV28	ASSLPPGQSEGTQY
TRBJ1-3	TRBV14	ASSQGAHSGNTIY
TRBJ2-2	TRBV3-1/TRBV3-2	ASSQASGTGELF
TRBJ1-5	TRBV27	ARNNQPQH
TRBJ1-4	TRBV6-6	ASSRPGQGSANEKLF
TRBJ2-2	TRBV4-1	ASSQVDMGLVSGELF
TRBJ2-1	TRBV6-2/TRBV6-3	ASSYSSRNEQF